A selection of T cell receptor beta chains follows, all from one sample in a study of B cell selection in AIRE deficiency. Clones were sequenced by immunoSEQ multiplex PCR, and TCRdb holds only the in-frame ones, with some missing. The table includes roughly 24,000 clones, approximately 92% detected once. Sequences were obtained from CD4+CD25+ Tregs sorted from PBMCs. The origin of the receptors is a human donor in good health. The CDR3 runs from the conserved cysteine through the conserved F or W. D genes are given only for firm matches. The listing skips clone size in some rows; elsewhere it reads once, few, many or a size class.

TRBV7-6,TRBJ1-1,-,TRBD1,TGTGCCAGCAGCGAGACCGGGACAGGGGGGATTCAGAGTGAAGCTTTCTTT,CASSETGTGGIQSEAFF
TRBV9,TRBJ2-1,-,-,TGTGCCATTTTAGAGGACTACCGGAGCTCCTACAATGAGCAGTTCTTC,CAILEDYRSSYNEQFF
TRBV2,TRBJ1-1,-,-,TGTGCCAGCACCCCGGGAAACTTAAACACTGAAGCTTTCTTT,CASTPGNLNTEAFF
TRBV6-4,TRBJ2-6,-,-,TGTGCCAGCAGTTACCCAACAGCGATCTCTGGGGCCAACGTCCTGACTTTC,CASSYPTAISGANVLTF
TRBV19,TRBJ1-5,-,-,TGTGCCACCCAATTACTTAATCAGCCCCAGCATTTT,CATQLLNQPQHF
TRBV7-9,TRBJ1-6,-,-,TGTGCCAGCAGCTTAGAGACACTCTCCTATAATTCACCCCTCCACTTT,CASSLETLSYNSPLHF
TRBV2,TRBJ2-2,-,TRBD2,TGTGCCAGCAGGGAACTAGCGGGGGGGACCACCGGGGAGCTGTTTTTT,CASRELAGGTTGELFF
TRBV6-6,TRBJ1-4,-,-,TGTGCCAGCAAGGGACTCGAAAAACTGTTTTTT,CASKGLEKLFF
TRBV6-5,TRBJ1-1,-,TRBD1,TGTGCCAGCAGTAAAGACAGGGGGGTAGCTTTCTTT,CASSKDRGVAFF
TRBV18,TRBJ1-5,-,TRBD1,TGTGCCAGCTCTCGCGACAGGGGCGGTAGTAGCAATCAGCCCCAGCATTTT,CASSRDRGGSSNQPQHF
TRBV6-4,TRBJ2-2,-,-,TGTGCCAGCAGTGACCTCCAGACCGGGGAGCTGTTTTTT,CASSDLQTGELFF
TRBV19,TRBJ1-1,-,-,TGTGCCAGTAGTATAGTGGGCGGGAACACTGAAGCTTTCTTT,CASSIVGGNTEAFF
TRBV7-6,TRBJ2-7,-,-,TGTGCCAGCAGCTTAGGGGGCACAGGCCTGAGTGGGGAGCAGTACTTC,CASSLGGTGLSGEQYF
TRBV6-6,TRBJ1-3,-,-,TGTGCCAGCAGCCTACCTGGGGTGGCTGGAAACACCATATATTTT,CASSLPGVAGNTIYF
TRBV15,TRBJ2-1,-,TRBD2,TGTGCCACCAGCAGAGATCGCGGGGGGTTCTACAATGAGCAGTTCTTC,CATSRDRGGFYNEQFF
TRBV5-5,TRBJ1-1,-,TRBD1,TGTGCCGGGACAGGGAACACTGAAGCTTTCTTT,CAGTGNTEAFF
TRBV29-1,TRBJ2-7,-,TRBD1,TGCAGCGCATCGACAGGGGGGTACGAGCAGTACTTC,CSASTGGYEQYF
TRBV19,TRBJ2-1,-,-,TGTGCCAGTAGTTGGGGCAGGAGCCCCAATGAGCAGTTCTTC,CASSWGRSPNEQFF
TRBV11-1,TRBJ1-1,-,-,TGTGCCAGCAGCTTAGGAGGGTTTACTGAAGCTTTCTTT,CASSLGGFTEAFF
TRBV29-1,TRBJ2-7,-,TRBD2,TGCAGCGTTACCTTCGGACTAGCGGCAACCTACGAGCAGTACTTC,CSVTFGLAATYEQYF
TRBV11-3,TRBJ2-3,-,-,TGTGCCAGCAGCTTAGGAGCGGGTACAGATACGCAGTATTTT,CASSLGAGTDTQYF
TRBV19,TRBJ2-7,-,-,TGTGCCAGTAGTATTTCTGGTTCTTACGAGCAGTACTTC,CASSISGSYEQYF
TRBV5-1,TRBJ2-7,-,TRBD2,TGCGCCAGCAGCTTGGGCAGGACTAGCGGGTTCGACGAGCAGTACTTC,CASSLGRTSGFDEQYF
TRBV11-2,TRBJ2-7,once,TRBD2,TGTGCCAGCAGCTCTGGACTAGCGGGGGCTTTAACCTACGAGCAGTACTTC,CASSSGLAGALTYEQYF
TRBV6-1,TRBJ1-2,-,-,TGTGCCAGCAGTGATCCCCAGGGAGGGAACTATGGCTACACCTTC,CASSDPQGGNYGYTF
TRBV4-2,TRBJ2-2,-,TRBD1,TGTGCCAGCAGCCAAGTTCGGGAGACAGGGGACACCGGGGAGCTGTTTTTT,CASSQVRETGDTGELFF
TRBV6-6,TRBJ1-1,-,-,TGTGCCAGCAGTCCCCCCACAGGGTCAGGGAACACTGAAGCTTTCTTT,CASSPPTGSGNTEAFF
TRBV28,TRBJ2-7,few,TRBD1,TGTGCCAGCAGCCGCGGACAGGTTTACGAGCAGTACTTC,CASSRGQVYEQYF
TRBV5-1,TRBJ2-2,few,TRBD2,TGCGCCAGCAGGCCTACCGGACTAGCGGGGGGAAACACCGGGGAGCTGTTTTTT,CASRPTGLAGGNTGELFF
TRBV28,TRBJ1-2,-,-,TGTGCCAGCAGTTCCCCGACAGGCTGCACCTTC,CASSSPTGCTF
TRBV7-2,TRBJ1-2,-,-,TGTGCCAGCAGCGTTGTCTCTAACTATGGCTACACCTTC,CASSVVSNYGYTF
TRBV27,TRBJ1-6,-,-,TGTGCCAGCAGTCCTTCCACGGGCTATAATTCACCCCTCCACTTT,CASSPSTGYNSPLHF
TRBV6-6,TRBJ1-6,-,TRBD1,TGTGCCAGCAGTTACGGGACAGGACCTATGGCACCCCTCCACTTT,CASSYGTGPMAPLHF
TRBV19,TRBJ2-7,-,-,TGTGCCAGTAGTATGCGAGATAGCGGAGTTACTTCCTACGAGCAGTACTTC,CASSMRDSGVTSYEQYF
TRBV14,TRBJ2-5,-,-,TGTGCCAGCAGCCAAGATCCGCGAGAGACCCAGTACTTC,CASSQDPRETQYF
TRBV9,TRBJ1-1,-,-,TGTGCCAGCAGCCCTACGTCTTACACTGAAGCTTTCTTT,CASSPTSYTEAFF
TRBV7-3,TRBJ2-5,-,-,TGTGCCAGCAGTTTGAGTTTCCAAGAGACCCAGTACTTC,CASSLSFQETQYF
TRBV19,TRBJ1-1,-,-,TGTGCCAGTAGGGGCACAGCAACCACGAGGGCTTTCTTT,CASRGTATTRAFF
TRBV7-2,TRBJ1-6,-,-,TGTGCCAGCAGCTTAGTGGGCAGCAATTCACCCCTCCACTTT,CASSLVGSNSPLHF
TRBV5-1,TRBJ1-4,-,TRBD1,TGCGCCAGCAGCTCCGGGACAGGGGACGAAAAACTGTTTTTT,CASSSGTGDEKLFF
TRBV28,TRBJ1-2,-,-,TGTGCCAGCAGTTTATGGGGGGCCTACTATGGCTACACCTTC,CASSLWGAYYGYTF
TRBV5-6,TRBJ2-7,-,TRBD2,TGTGCCAGCAGCTCGGGACTAGCGGTTTACGAGCAGTACTTC,CASSSGLAVYEQYF
TRBV5-6,TRBJ1-2,-,-,TGTGCCAGCAGCGGCTATGGGGGAGTTATTAACTATGGCTACACCTTC,CASSGYGGVINYGYTF
TRBV28,TRBJ1-2,-,TRBD1,TGTGCCAGCAGAGAGGGACAGGGGGTCGGCTACACCTTC,CASREGQGVGYTF